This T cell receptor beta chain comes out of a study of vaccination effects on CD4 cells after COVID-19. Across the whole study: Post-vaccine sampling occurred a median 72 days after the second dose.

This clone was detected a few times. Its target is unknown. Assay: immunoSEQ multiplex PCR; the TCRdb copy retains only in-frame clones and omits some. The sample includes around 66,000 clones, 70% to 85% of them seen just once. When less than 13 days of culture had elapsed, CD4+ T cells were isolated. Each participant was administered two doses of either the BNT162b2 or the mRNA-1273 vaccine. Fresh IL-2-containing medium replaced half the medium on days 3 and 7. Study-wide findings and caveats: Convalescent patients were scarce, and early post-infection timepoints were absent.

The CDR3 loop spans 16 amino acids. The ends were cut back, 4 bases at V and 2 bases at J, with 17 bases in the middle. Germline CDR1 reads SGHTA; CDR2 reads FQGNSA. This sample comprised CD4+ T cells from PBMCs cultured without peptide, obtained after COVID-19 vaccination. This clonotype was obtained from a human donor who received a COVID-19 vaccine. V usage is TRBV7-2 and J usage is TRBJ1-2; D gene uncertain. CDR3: CASSSGGGRVNYGYTF. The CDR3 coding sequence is TGTGCCAGCAGCTCGGGAGGCGGACGGGTGAACTATGGCTACACCTTC.